This T cell receptor (beta chain) appears in the sequencing data of a study of blood T cell repertoires in COVID-19. TCRdb's table, derived via immunoSEQ multiplex PCR, lists solely in-frame clones and lacks some. This table holds 120,000 to 150,000 clones, around 83% found once. The germline gives CDR1 MNHNY, CDR2 SVGAGI (reference sequence). The CDR3 is 16 residues long. The junction had 12 bases not matched to a gene; V was cut back by 4 bases and J by 5 bases. The V gene is TRBV6-6, the J gene TRBJ1-2; 8 bases map to TRBD1. The sample was peripheral blood. The sequence was collected from a woman in her sixties or seventies with acute or convalescent COVID-19. CDR3 DNA: TGTGCCAGCAGTTTGCCAGAAACAGGGGGTCGGTATGGCTACACCTTC. Encoded protein: CASSLPETGGRYGYTF.